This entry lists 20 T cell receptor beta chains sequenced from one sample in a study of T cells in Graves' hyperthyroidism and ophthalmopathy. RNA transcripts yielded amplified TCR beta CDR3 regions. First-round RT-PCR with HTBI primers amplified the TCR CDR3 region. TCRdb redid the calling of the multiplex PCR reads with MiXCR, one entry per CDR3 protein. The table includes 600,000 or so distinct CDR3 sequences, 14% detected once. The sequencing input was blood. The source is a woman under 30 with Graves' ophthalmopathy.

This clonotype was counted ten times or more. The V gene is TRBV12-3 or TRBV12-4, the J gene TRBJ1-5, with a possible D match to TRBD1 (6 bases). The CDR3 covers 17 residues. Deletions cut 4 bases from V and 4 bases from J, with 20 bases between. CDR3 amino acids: CASSSLPQGQGNQPQHF. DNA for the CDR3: TGTGCCAGCAGTTCACTACCCCAGGGGCAAGGGAATCAGCCCCAGCATTTT.

This CDR3 is CASINREDLGAGYTF. The CDR3 DNA follows: TGTGCCAGTATAAACAGGGAGGATCTCGGCGCTGGCTACACCTTC. V usage is TRBV19 and J usage is TRBJ1-2, with D possibly matching TRBD1 (6 bases). The CDR3 length is 15 residues. Germline loops: CDR1 LNHDA, CDR2 SQIVND (reference sequence). Trimming cost V 7 bases and J 7 bases, with 22 bases left between them.

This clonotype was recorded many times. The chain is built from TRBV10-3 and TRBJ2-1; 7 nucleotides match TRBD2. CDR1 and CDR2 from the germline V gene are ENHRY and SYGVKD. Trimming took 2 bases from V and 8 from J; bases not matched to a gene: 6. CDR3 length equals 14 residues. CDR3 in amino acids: CAISETSARDEQFF. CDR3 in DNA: TGTGCCATCAGTGAGACTAGCGCAAGGGATGAGCAGTTCTTC.

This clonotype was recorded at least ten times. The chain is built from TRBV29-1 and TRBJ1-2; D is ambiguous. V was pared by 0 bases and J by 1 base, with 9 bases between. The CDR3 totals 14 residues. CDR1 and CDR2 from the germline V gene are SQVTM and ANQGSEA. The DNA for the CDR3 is TGCAGCGTTGAAGATCGGGTAGTTAACTATGGCTACACCTTC. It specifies CSVEDRVVNYGYTF.

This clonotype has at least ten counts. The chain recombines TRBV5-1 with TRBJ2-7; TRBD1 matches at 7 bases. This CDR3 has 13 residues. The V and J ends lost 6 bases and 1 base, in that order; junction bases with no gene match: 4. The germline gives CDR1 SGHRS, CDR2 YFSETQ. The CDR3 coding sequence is TGCGCCAGCACGACACAGGGGTCCTACGAGCAGTACTTC. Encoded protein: CASTTQGSYEQYF.

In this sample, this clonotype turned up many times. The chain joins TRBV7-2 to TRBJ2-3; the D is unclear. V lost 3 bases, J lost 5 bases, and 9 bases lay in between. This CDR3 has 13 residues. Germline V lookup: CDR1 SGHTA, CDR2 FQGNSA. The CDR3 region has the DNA TGTGCCAGCAGCTTGATGGGCGGAGATACGCAGTATTTT. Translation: CASSLMGGDTQYF.

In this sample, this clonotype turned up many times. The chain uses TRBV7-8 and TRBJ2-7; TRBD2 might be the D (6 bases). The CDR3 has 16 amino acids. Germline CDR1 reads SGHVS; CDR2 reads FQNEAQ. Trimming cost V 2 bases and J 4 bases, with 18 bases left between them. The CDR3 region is CASSLYEGLRRYEQYF. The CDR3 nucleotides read TGTGCCAGCAGCTTATATGAGGGACTGAGGAGGTACGAGCAGTACTTC. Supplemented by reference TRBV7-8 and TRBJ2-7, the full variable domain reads GAGVSQSPRYKVAKRGQDVALRCDPISGHVSLFWYQQALGQGPEFLTYFQNEAQLDKSGLPSDRFFAERPEGSVSTLKIQRTQQEDSAVYLCASSLYEGLRRYEQYFGPGTRLTVT.

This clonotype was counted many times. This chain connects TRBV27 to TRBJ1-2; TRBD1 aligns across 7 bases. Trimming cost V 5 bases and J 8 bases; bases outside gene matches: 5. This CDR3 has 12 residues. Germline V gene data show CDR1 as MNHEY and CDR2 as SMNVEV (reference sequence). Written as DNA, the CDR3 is TGTGCCAGCAGTCCCGGGACAGAGGGCTACACCTTC. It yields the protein CASSPGTEGYTF.

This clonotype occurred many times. The chain's CDR3 is CASSSGLAGREEQFF. CDR3 coding DNA: TGTGCCAGCAGTTCCGGACTAGCGGGGAGGGAGGAGCAGTTCTTC. The chain is built from TRBV28 and TRBJ2-1; 12 nucleotides line up with TRBD2. Germline CDR1 and CDR2: MDHEN and SYDVKM. The CDR3 extends over 15 amino acids. J gave up 10 bases and V 4 bases, and 8 bases lay outside the gene matches.

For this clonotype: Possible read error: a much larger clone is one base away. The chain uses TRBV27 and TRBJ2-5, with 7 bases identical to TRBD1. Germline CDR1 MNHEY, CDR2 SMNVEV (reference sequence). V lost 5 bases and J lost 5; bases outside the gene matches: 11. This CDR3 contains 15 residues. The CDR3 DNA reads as TGTGCCAGCAGTGATCCCGAGCAGGGGGTGGAGACCCAGTACTTC. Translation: CASSDPEQGVETQYF.

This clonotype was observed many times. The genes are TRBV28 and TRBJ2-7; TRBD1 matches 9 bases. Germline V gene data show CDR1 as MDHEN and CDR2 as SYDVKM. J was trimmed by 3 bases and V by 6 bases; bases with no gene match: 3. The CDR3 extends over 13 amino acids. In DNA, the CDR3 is TGTGCCAGCAGCGAGACAGGGGGCTACGAGCAGTACTTC. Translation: CASSETGGYEQYF.

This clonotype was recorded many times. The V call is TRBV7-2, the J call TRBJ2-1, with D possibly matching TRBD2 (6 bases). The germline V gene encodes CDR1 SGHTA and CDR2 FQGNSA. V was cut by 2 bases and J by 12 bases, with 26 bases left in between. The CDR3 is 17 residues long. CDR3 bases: TGTGCCAGCAGCTTAAACTTCGCCCGGCAAGCGGGTGTTGGGCAGTTCTTC. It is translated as CASSLNFARQAGVGQFF.

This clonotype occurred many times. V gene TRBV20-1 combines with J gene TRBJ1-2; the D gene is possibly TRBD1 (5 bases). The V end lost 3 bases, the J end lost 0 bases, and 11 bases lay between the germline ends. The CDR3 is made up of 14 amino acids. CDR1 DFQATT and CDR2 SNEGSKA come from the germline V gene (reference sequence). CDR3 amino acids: CSARTKGTNYGYTF. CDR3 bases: TGCAGTGCTAGGACAAAGGGGACTAACTATGGCTACACCTTC.

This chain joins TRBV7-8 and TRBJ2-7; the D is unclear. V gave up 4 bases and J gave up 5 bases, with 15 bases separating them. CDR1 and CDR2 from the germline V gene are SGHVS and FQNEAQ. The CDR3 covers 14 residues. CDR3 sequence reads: CASSSIGVLDEQYF. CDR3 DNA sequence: TGTGCCAGCAGCTCCATCGGAGTCCTGGACGAGCAGTACTTC.

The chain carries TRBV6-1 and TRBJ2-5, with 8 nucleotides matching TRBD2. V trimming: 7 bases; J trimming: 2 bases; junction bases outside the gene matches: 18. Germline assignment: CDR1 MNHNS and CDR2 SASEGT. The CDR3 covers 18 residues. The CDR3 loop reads CASTLRGGPASLQETQYF. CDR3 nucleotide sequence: TGTGCCAGCACCTTACGGGGGGGCCCAGCGTCCCTTCAAGAGACCCAGTACTTC.

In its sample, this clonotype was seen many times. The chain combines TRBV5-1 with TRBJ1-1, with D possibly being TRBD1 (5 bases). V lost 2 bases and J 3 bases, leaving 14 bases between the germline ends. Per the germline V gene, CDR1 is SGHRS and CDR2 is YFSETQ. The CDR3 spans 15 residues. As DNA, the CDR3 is TGCGCCAGCAGCTTCATCCCGGAGACAGACACTGAAGCTTTCTTT. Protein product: CASSFIPETDTEAFF. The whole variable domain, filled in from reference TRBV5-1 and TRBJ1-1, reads KAGVTQTPRYLIKTRGQQVTLSCSPISGHRSVSWYQQTPGQGLQFLFEYFSETQRNKGNFPGRFSGRQFSNSRSEMNVSTLELGDSALYLCASSFIPETDTEAFFGQGTRLTVV.

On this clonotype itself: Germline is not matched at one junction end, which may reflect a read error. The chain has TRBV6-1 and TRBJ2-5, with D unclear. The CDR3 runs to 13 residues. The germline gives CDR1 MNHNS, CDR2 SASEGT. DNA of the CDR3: TGTGCCAGCAGTCCTTGGACCGACGCCAGAGTCGACTTC. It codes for CASSPWTDARVDF.

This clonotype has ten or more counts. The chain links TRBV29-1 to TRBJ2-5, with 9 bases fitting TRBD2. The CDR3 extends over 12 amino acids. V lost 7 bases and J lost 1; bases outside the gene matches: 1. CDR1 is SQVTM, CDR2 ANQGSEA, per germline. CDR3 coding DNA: TGCAGCGGGCGGGAGGGCCAAGAGACCCAGTACTTC. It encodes CSGREGQETQYF. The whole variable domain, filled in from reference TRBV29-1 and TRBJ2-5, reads SAVISQKPSRDICQRGTSLTIQCQVDSQVTMMFWYRQQPGQSLTLIATANQGSEATYESGFVIDKFPISRPNLTFSTLTVSNMSPEDSSIYLCSGREGQETQYFGPGTRLLVL.

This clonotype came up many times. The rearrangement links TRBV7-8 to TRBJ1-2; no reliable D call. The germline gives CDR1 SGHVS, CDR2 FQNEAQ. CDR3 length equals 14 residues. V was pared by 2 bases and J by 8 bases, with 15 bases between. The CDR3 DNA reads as TGTGCCAGCAGCTTACGAGGCAGTTCTGGAGGCTACACCTTC. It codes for CASSLRGSSGGYTF. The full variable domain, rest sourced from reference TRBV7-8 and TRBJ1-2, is GAGVSQSPRYKVAKRGQDVALRCDPISGHVSLFWYQQALGQGPEFLTYFQNEAQLDKSGLPSDRFFAERPEGSVSTLKIQRTQQEDSAVYLCASSLRGSSGGYTFGSGTRLTVV.

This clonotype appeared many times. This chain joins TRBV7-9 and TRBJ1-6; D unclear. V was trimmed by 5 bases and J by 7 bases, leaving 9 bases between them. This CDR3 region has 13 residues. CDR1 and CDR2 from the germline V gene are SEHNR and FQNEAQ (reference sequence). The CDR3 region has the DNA TGTGCCAGCAGCCCAGGCCAGAATTCACCCCTCCACTTT. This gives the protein CASSPGQNSPLHF.